The source of this T cell receptor (beta chain) is a study of CD8 T cells in ankylosing spondylitis. Many counts were recorded for this clonotype. The antigen remains undetermined. 5'-RACE, quantitative and with molecular barcodes, yielded the TCR beta libraries. TCRdb reanalysed the 5' RACE reads using MiXCR and keeps one entry per CDR3 protein. Of tens of thousands of distinct CDR3 sequences in the sample, 4.5% to 6% were seen once. Trimming took 1 base from V and 3 from J, leaving 13 bases between them. The CDR3 has 16 amino acids. Germline V CDR1 and CDR2: LGHNA, YNFKEQ. Whole-study results and caveats: Matched ankylosing spondylitis synovial fluid reportedly showed significant enrichment of disease-linked clones. Reactive arthritis synovial fluid and blood were previously reported to contain some motif variants. Blood of patients with ankylosing spondylitis appeared to be characterized by a TCR beta motif of about eight highly homologous variants.

Sequencing input: blood, either unsorted or a sorted T cell fraction (not recorded which). The chain recombines TRBV4-2 with TRBJ2-1; D is perhaps TRBD2 (6 bases). The clonotype originates from a male donor with ankylosing spondylitis or in good health (not recorded which). The CDR3: CASSQGRGEDYNEQFF. CDR3 DNA: TGTGCCAGCAGCCAAGGGAGAGGGGAGGACTACAATGAGCAGTTCTTC.